The 14 T cell receptor beta chains below all came from one sample that was sequenced in a study of blood T cell repertoires in COVID-19. Method: immunoSEQ multiplex PCR; TCRdb's copy keeps in-frame clones and lacks some. The top ten clones hold approximately 10% of a sample with 200,000 to 250,000 clones, about 90% of them seen once. The source material was PBMCs or T cells enriched from blood (not recorded which). These TCRs come from a man aged 25 to 40 who had recovered from COVID-19.

The chain combines TRBV7-2 with TRBJ2-7; D call uncertain. The CDR3 extends over 13 amino acids. V gave up 6 bases and J gave up 3 bases, with 12 bases separating them. Per the germline V gene, CDR1 is SGHTA and CDR2 is FQGNSA. CDR3 in DNA: TGTGCCAGCAGTCATGGTCCAGTCTACGAGCAGTACTTC. Translation: CASSHGPVYEQYF.

About this clone: A read error may account for a junction end that differs from germline. V usage is TRBV7-4 and J usage is TRBJ1-5; D may be TRBD1 (6 bases). Germline V gives CDR1 SGHVT, CDR2 SQSDAQ. The CDR3 is made up of 17 amino acids. The CDR3, as DNA: TGCGCCAGCACCCCCGGATCCGGGGGGGGCAGCAATCAGCCCCAGCATTTT. It codes for CASTPGSGGGSNQPQHF.

This clone was seen just once. The chain employs TRBV15 and TRBJ1-5; 7 bases agree with TRBD1. This CDR3 is 17 amino acids long. Germline V gives CDR1 LNHNV, CDR2 YYDKDF (reference sequence). The V segment lost 5 bases and the J segment 0 bases; nucleotides outside the gene matches: 10. The CDR3 spells CATSLKGTAYSNQPQHF. The CDR3 DNA is TGTGCCACCAGCCTGAAAGGGACAGCCTATAGCAATCAGCCCCAGCATTTT. The full variable domain, rest sourced from reference TRBV15 and TRBJ1-5, is DAMVIQNPRYQVTQFGKPVTLSCSQTLNHNVMYWYQQKSSQAPKLLFHYYDKDFNNEADTPDNFQSRRPNTSFCFLDIRSPGLGDTAMYLCATSLKGTAYSNQPQHFGDGTRLSIL.

This sequence joins TRBV30 and TRBJ1-1, with D hard to call. CDR3 length: 13 residues. CDR1 GTSNPN and CDR2 SVGIG come from the germline V gene (reference sequence). Trimming shortened V by 4 bases and J by 0 bases, and 9 bases separated the two germline ends. Here the CDR3 DNA reads TGTGCCTGGAATGGGGAGGTGAACACTGAAGCTTTCTTT. This translates into CAWNGEVNTEAFF.

This clone appeared a single time. This sequence joins TRBV6-1 and TRBJ1-6, with a weak D call TRBD1 (5 bases). The germline V and J ends were trimmed by 1 base and 7 bases, with 11 bases remaining between them. The CDR3 length is 15 residues. Germline CDR1 MNHNS, CDR2 SASEGT. This CDR3 is CASSEVLGPNSPLHF. DNA for the CDR3: TGTGCCAGCAGTGAAGTGTTGGGGCCGAATTCACCCCTCCACTTT.

This sequence joins TRBV7-9 and TRBJ1-6; D might be TRBD1 (6 bases). Between the trimmed V and J ends, which lost 5 bases and 10 bases, there was a span of 18 bases. CDR1 and CDR2 (germline): SEHNR, FQNEAQ (reference sequence). The CDR3 length is 15 residues. CDR3 in amino acids: CASSPSRGGGSPLHF. DNA of the CDR3: TGTGCCAGCAGCCCTAGTAGAGGGGGGGGGTCACCCCTCCACTTT.

The chain carries TRBV11-1 and TRBJ2-1; D unresolved. The CDR3 runs 13 residues. V lost 2 bases and J 1 base, leaving 3 bases between the germline ends. Germline assignment: CDR1 SGHAT and CDR2 FQDESV (reference sequence). The CDR3 DNA follows: TGTGCCAGCAGCTTACATTCCTACAATGAGCAGTTCTTC. Residues: CASSLHSYNEQFF.

The chain joins TRBV7-9 to TRBJ2-7, with D possibly TRBD1 on 6 matching bases. CDR3 length: 16 residues. The germline gives CDR1 SEHNR, CDR2 FQNEAQ (reference sequence). Deletions cut 3 bases from V and 0 bases from J, with 15 bases between. CDR3 amino acids: CASSFQSGQSSYEQYF. As DNA, the CDR3 is TGTGCCAGCAGCTTCCAGAGCGGACAGAGCTCCTACGAGCAGTACTTC.

This rearrangement joins TRBV6-5 to TRBJ1-5; the match to TRBD1 covers 10 bases. The V gene's germline CDR1 is MNHEY and CDR2 SVGAGI. V was pared by 7 bases and J by 4 bases, with 7 bases of the junction left unmatched. This CDR3 region has 15 residues. CDR3 region: CASTGGTGENQPQHF. In DNA, the CDR3 is TGTGCCAGCACGGGGGGGACAGGGGAAAATCAGCCCCAGCATTTT.

This clone has just a few counts. The CDR3 region is CASSLMGSSRETQYF. DNA of the CDR3: TGTGCCAGCAGCTTAATGGGTTCGTCGAGGGAGACCCAGTACTTC. V gene TRBV11-2 combines with J gene TRBJ2-5; no clear D gene. V lost 2 bases to trimming and J lost 5 bases, with 15 bases between them. Germline CDR1 reads SGHAT; CDR2 reads FQNNGV. CDR3 length: 15 residues.

This rearrangement joins TRBV11-2 to TRBJ2-2, with 8 bases identical to TRBD1. The CDR3 runs 17 residues. V shed 5 bases and J 2 bases; nucleotides not matched to a gene: 10. In germline, CDR1 is SGHAT, CDR2 FQNNGV. CDR3 in DNA: TGTGCCAGCAGCGCCAGTGAGGGACAGGTAAACACCGGGGAGCTGTTTTTT. Protein sequence: CASSASEGQVNTGELFF.

The chain employs TRBV28 and TRBJ1-4, with 8 bases matching TRBD1. The germline gives CDR1 MDHEN, CDR2 SYDVKM. The ends lost 5 bases at V and 8 bases at J; junction bases unmatched: 10. The CDR3 is 15 residues long. CDR3 loop: CASSPRQGRREKLFF. The CDR3 coding sequence is TGTGCCAGCAGTCCTCGACAGGGGCGTAGGGAAAAACTGTTTTTT.

The chain carries TRBV20-1 and TRBJ1-6; the D gene is possibly TRBD1 (6 bases). This CDR3 has 14 residues. Germline lookup yields CDR1 DFQATT and CDR2 SNEGSKA (reference sequence). The V gene lost 3 bases and the J gene lost 5 bases, with 11 bases spanning the gap. This CDR3 reads CSASLDRNNSPLHF. CDR3 nucleotides: TGCAGTGCTAGTCTAGACAGGAATAATTCACCCCTCCACTTT.

This chain connects TRBV2 to TRBJ1-2, with a tentative D call TRBD1 (5 bases). Germline V gene data show CDR1 as SNHLY and CDR2 as FYNNEI. Trimming left V 8 bases short and J 4 bases short, with 11 bases between. CDR3 length: 12 amino acids. CDR3 amino acids: CASSIGGYGYTF. CDR3 nucleotides: TGTGCCAGCTCTATCGGGGGCTATGGCTACACCTTC.